This TCR beta chain emerged from a study of CD8+ T cells in alopecia areata. Study-level results: Lesional scalp displayed greater clonality than normal scalp, most notably in alopecia totalis/universalis.

Details on this clone: The antigen is not known.

In each case, RNA was isolated and then reverse transcribed into cDNA as the sequencing template. The table came from immunoSEQ multiplex PCR; TCRdb's copy has only in-frame clones and leaves some out. The top ten hold 0.45% of the sample, which has under 250,000 clones, more than 45% seen once. V was clipped by 3 bases and J by 0 bases, with 12 bases between them. CDR1 is SEHNR and CDR2 is FQNEAQ in the germline V gene (reference sequence). The CDR3 is 16 residues long. The study team obtained lesional scalp punch biopsies and peripheral blood from alopecia areata patients. Researchers picked out CD4+ and CD8+ T cells from PBMCs by sorting.

Sequencing used CD4+ T cells sorted from blood, obtained at week 0. V gene TRBV7-9 combines with J gene TRBJ1-5; D is possibly TRBD1 (5 bases). This sequence was found in a human donor with alopecia areata. CDR3: CASSLDGTVSNQPQHF. CDR3 bases: TGTGCCAGCAGCTTGGACGGGACGGTTAGCAATCAGCCCCAGCATTTT.